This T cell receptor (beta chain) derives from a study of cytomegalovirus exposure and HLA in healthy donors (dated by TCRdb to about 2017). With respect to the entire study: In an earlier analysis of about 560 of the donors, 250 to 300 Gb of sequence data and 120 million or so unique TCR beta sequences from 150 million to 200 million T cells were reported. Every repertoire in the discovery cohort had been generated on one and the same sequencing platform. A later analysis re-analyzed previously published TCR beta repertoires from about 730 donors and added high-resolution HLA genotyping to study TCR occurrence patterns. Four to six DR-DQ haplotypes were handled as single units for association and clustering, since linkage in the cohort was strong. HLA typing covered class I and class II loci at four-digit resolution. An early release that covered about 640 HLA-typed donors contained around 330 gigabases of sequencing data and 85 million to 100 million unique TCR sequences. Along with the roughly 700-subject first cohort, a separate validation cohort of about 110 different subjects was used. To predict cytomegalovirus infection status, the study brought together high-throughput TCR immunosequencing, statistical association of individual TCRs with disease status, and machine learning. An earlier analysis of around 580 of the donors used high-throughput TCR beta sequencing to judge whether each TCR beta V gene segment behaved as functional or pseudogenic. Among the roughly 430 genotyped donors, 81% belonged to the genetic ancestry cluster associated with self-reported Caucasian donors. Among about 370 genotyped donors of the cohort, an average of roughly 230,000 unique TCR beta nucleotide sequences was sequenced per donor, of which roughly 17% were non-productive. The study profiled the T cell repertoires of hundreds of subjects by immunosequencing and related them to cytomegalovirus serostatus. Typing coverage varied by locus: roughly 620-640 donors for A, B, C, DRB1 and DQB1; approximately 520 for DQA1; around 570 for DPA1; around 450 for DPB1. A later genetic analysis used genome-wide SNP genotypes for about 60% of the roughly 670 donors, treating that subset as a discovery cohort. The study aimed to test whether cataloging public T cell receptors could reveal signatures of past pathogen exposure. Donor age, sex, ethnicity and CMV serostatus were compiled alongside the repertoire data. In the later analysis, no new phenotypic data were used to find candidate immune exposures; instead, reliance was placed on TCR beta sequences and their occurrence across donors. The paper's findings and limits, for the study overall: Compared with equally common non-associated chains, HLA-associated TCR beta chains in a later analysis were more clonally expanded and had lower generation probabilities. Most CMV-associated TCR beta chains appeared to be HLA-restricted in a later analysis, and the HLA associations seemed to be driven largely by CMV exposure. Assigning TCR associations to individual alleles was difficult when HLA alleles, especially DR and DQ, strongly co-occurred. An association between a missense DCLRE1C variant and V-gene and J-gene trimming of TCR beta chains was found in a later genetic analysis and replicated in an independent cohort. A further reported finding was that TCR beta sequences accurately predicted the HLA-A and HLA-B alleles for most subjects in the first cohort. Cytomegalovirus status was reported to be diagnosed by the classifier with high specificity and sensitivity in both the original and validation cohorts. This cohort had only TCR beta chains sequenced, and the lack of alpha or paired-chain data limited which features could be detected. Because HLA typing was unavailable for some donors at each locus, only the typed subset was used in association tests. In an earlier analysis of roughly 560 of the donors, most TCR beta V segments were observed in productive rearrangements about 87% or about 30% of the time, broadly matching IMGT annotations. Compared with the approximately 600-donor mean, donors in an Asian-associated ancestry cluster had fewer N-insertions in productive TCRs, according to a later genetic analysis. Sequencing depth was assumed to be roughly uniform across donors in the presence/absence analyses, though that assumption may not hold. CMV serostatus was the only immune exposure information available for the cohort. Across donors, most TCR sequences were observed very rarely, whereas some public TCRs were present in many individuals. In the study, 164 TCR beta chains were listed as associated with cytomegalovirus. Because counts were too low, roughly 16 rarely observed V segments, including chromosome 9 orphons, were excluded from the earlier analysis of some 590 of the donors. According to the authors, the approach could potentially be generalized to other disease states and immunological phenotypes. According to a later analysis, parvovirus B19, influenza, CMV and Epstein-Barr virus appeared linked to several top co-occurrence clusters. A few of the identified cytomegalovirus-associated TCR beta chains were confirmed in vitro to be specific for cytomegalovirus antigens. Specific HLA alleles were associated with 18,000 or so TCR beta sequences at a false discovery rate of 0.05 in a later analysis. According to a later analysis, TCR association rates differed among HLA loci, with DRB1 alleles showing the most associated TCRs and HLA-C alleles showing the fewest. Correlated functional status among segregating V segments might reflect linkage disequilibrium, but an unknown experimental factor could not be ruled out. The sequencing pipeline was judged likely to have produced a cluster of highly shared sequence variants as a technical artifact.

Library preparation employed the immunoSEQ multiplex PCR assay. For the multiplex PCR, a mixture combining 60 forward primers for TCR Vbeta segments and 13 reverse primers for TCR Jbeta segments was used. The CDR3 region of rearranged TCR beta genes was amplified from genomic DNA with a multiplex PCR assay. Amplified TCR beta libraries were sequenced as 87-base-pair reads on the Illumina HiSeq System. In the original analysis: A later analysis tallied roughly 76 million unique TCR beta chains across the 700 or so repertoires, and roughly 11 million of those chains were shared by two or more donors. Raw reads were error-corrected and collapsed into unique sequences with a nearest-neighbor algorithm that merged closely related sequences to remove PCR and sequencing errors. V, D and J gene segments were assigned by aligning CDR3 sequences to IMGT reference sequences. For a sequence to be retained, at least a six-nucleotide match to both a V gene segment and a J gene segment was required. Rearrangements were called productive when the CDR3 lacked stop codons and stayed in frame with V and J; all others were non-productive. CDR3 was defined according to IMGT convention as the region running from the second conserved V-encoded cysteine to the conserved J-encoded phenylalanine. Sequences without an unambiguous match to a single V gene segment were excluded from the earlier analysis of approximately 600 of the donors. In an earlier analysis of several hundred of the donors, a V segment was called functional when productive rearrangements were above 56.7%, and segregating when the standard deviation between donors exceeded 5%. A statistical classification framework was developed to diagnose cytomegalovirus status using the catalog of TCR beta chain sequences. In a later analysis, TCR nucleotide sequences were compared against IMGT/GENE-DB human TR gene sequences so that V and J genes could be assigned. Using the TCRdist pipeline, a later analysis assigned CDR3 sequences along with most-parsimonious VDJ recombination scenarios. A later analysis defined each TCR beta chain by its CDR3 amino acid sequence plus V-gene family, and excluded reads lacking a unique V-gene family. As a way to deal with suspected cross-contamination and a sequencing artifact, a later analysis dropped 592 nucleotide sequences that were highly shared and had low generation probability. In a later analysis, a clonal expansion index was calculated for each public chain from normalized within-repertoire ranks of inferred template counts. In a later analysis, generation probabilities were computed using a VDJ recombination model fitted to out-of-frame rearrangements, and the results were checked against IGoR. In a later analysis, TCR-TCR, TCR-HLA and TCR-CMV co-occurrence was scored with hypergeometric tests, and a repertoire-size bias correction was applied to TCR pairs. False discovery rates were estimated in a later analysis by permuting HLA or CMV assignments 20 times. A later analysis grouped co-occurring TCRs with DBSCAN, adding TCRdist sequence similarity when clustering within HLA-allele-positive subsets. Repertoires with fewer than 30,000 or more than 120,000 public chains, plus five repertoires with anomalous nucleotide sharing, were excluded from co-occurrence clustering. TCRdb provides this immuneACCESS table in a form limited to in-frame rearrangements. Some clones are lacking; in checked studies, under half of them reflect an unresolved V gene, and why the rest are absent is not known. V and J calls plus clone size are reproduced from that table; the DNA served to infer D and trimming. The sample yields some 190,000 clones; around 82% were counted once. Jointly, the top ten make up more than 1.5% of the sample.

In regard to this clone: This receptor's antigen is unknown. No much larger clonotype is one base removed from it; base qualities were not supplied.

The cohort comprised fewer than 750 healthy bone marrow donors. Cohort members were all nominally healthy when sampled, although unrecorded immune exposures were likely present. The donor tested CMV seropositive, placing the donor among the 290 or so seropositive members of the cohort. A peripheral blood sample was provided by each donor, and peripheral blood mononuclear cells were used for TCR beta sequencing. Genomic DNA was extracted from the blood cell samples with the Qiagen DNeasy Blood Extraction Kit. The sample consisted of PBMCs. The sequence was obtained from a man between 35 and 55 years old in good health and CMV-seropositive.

CDR3 sequence: CASRGVAGSRGEQYV. The nucleotide sequence reads TGCGCCAGCCGTGGGGTAGCGGGATCGCGAGGAGAGCAGTACGTC. The chain employs TRBV5-1 and TRBJ2-7, and 8 junctional nucleotides match TRBD2. From cysteine to valine, the CDR3 is 15 amino acids long. CDR3 DNA only is kept here, 45 bases in frame from base 1. V loses 7 bases at its end and J loses 7 bases; junction bases beyond the gene matches: 16. The germline V gene sets CDR1 to SGHRS and CDR2 to YFSETQ.